Below are 26 T cell receptor beta chains sequenced from a single sample in a study of identifying expanded T cells in peripheral blood. Method: immunoSEQ multiplex PCR; TCRdb's copy keeps in-frame clones and lacks some. The table has 90,000 to 100,000 clones, approximately 86% seen once. Input material: blood. Receptor source: a person aged 18-70 years in good health.

The chain links TRBV19 to TRBJ1-1; D uncertain. CDR3 length equals 13 residues. Germline CDR1 LNHDA, CDR2 SQIVND (reference sequence). V lost 7 bases and J 1 base, leaving 10 bases between the germline ends. The CDR3 sequence is CASTGLENTEAFF. As DNA, the CDR3 is TGTGCCAGTACCGGGCTAGAGAACACTGAAGCTTTCTTT. The full variable domain, with the rest looked up from reference TRBV19 and TRBJ1-1, is DGGITQSPKYLFRKEGQNVTLSCEQNLNHDAMYWYRQDPGQGLRLIYYSQIVNDFQKGDIAEGYSVSREKKESFPLTVTSAQKNPTAFYLCASTGLENTEAFFGQGTRLTVV.

This chain uses TRBV19 with TRBJ1-1; D remains unclear. The CDR3 consists of 12 residues. Germline values: CDR1 LNHDA, CDR2 SQIVND (reference sequence). V gave up 3 bases and J gave up 6 bases, with 8 bases separating them. CDR3 protein: CASSIAGSEAFF. The CDR3 nucleotides are TGTGCCAGTAGTATTGCGGGATCTGAAGCTTTCTTT.

The genes are TRBV30 and TRBJ1-5; D gene ambiguous. This CDR3 comprises 13 residues. V lost 2 bases, J lost 4 bases, and 9 bases lay in between. CDR1 is GTSNPN, CDR2 SVGIG, per germline (reference sequence). CDR3 amino acids: CAWSQGPNQPQHF. As DNA, the CDR3 is TGTGCCTGGAGTCAAGGGCCAAATCAGCCCCAGCATTTT. The complete variable domain, with remaining parts taken from reference TRBV30 and TRBJ1-5, reads SQTIHQWPATLVQPVGSPLSLECTVEGTSNPNLYWYRQAAGRGLQLLFYSVGIGQISSEVPQNLSASRPQDRQFILSSKKLLLSDSGFYLCAWSQGPNQPQHFGDGTRLSIL.

This rearrangement joins TRBV5-4 to TRBJ1-4, with D perhaps TRBD1 (6 bases). Germline assignment: CDR1 SGHNT and CDR2 YYREEE (reference sequence). The CDR3 is 14 amino acids. The germline V and J ends were trimmed by 4 bases and 8 bases, with 15 bases remaining between them. The CDR3 sequence is CASSPGHGAEKLFF. The CDR3, as DNA: TGTGCCAGCAGCCCGGGACACGGCGCGGAAAAACTGTTTTTT.

J is TRBJ1-2 and V is TRBV29-1; perhaps TRBD1 as D (5 bases). The V end lost 2 bases, the J end lost 8 bases, and 12 bases lay between the germline ends. Per the germline V gene, CDR1 is SQVTM and CDR2 is ANQGSEA. CDR3 size: 12 residues. The CDR3 region is CSVEQQGYGYTF. The CDR3 DNA follows: TGCAGCGTTGAACAGCAGGGCTACGGCTACACCTTC.

The chain combines TRBV4-1 with TRBJ2-1; 8 bases line up with TRBD1. Looked up from germline, CDR1 is MGHRA and CDR2 is YSYEKL. This CDR3 is built from 18 residues. J gave up 4 bases and V 5 bases, and 16 bases lay outside the gene matches. For the CDR3, the DNA is TGCGCCAGCAGCGCAAGAACCTCGGGACAGGTGAAGTACAATGAGCAGTTCTTC. The encoded protein is CASSARTSGQVKYNEQFF.

The rearrangement uses TRBV7-9 and TRBJ1-2; 9 bases line up with TRBD1. CDR1 SEHNR and CDR2 FQNEAQ come from the germline V gene (reference sequence). The CDR3 spans 16 residues. V trimming: 3 bases; J trimming: 2 bases; junction bases outside the gene matches: 7. The CDR3 here is CASSFMTGGGNYGYTF. The CDR3 DNA sequence: TGTGCCAGCAGCTTCATGACAGGGGGAGGAAACTATGGCTACACCTTC. The full variable domain, completed using reference TRBV7-9 and TRBJ1-2, is DTGVSQNPRHKITKRGQNVTFRCDPISEHNRLYWYRQTLGQGPEFLTYFQNEAQLEKSRLLSDRFSAERPKGSFSTLEIQRTEQGDSAMYLCASSFMTGGGNYGYTFGSGTRLTVV.

The chain couples TRBV2 to TRBJ2-1, with TRBD2 identical over 7 bases. The J segment lost 0 bases and the V segment lost 7 bases, leaving 9 bases of the junction unmatched. Germline V gives CDR1 SNHLY, CDR2 FYNNEI. The CDR3 covers 16 residues. In DNA form, the CDR3 reads TGTGCCAGCACCAGAACTAGCGCCAGCTCCTACAATGAGCAGTTCTTC. This codes for CASTRTSASSYNEQFF.

The V call is TRBV5-6, the J call TRBJ2-3; no clear D. This CDR3 is built from 11 residues. Between the trimmed V and J ends, which lost 0 bases and 6 bases, there was a span of 2 bases. Germline assignment: CDR1 SGHDT and CDR2 YYEEEE. The CDR3 sequence is CASSLGDTQYF. As DNA, the CDR3 is TGTGCCAGCAGCTTGGGGGATACGCAGTATTTT. The whole variable domain, filled in from reference TRBV5-6 and TRBJ2-3, reads DAGVTQSPTHLIKTRGQQVTLRCSPKSGHDTVSWYQQALGQGPQFIFQYYEEEERQRGNFPDRFSGHQFPNYSSELNVNALLLGDSALYLCASSLGDTQYFGPGTRLTVL.

The chain joins TRBV6-4 to TRBJ2-2, with unresolved D. V shed 2 bases and J shed 7 bases, with 8 bases lying between them. The V gene's germline CDR1 is MRHNA and CDR2 SNTAGT. The CDR3 is 13 amino acids. The CDR3 here is CASSDHNHGELFF. The CDR3 coding sequence is TGTGCCAGCAGTGACCACAACCACGGGGAGCTGTTTTTT.

The genes are TRBV5-1 and TRBJ1-2; D not resolved. The CDR3 runs 13 residues. V was pared by 0 bases and J by 8 bases, with 11 bases between. In germline, CDR1 is SGHRS, CDR2 YFSETQ. This CDR3 reads CASSLAPGWGYTF. The CDR3 region has the DNA TGCGCCAGCAGCTTGGCCCCAGGTTGGGGCTACACCTTC.

This clone was observed once. The chain couples TRBV7-3 to TRBJ2-5; the match to TRBD2 covers 9 bases. V dropped 2 bases and J dropped 6; count of bases not matched to a gene: 10. Per the germline V gene, CDR1 is SGHTA and CDR2 is FQGTGA. The CDR3 length is 16 residues. Written as DNA, the CDR3 is TGTGCCAGCAGCTTAGGCCTAGCGGGGACCAGGCAGACCCAGTACTTC. This translates into CASSLGLAGTRQTQYF.

Only a few counts were recorded for this clone. V gene TRBV30 combines with J gene TRBJ1-2; D gene unclear. Germline CDR1 reads GTSNPN; CDR2 reads SVGIG (reference sequence). V was cut by 2 bases and J by 0 bases, with 10 bases left in between. The CDR3 length is 14 residues. CDR3 in DNA: TGTGCCTGGAGTTCGGGGTTCCCTAACTATGGCTACACCTTC. As protein: CAWSSGFPNYGYTF.

This sequence joins TRBV10-3 and TRBJ2-3; 10 bases match TRBD2. The CDR3 is 16 residues long. V lost 6 bases and J lost 0; bases outside the gene matches: 6. CDR1 and CDR2 from the germline V gene are ENHRY and SYGVKD. The CDR3 is CAIREREGTSTDTQYF. As DNA, the CDR3 is TGTGCCATCAGGGAGCGGGAGGGCACTAGCACAGATACGCAGTATTTT.

The chain links TRBV9 to TRBJ2-1; perhaps TRBD2 as D (6 bases). Germline loops: CDR1 SGDLS, CDR2 YYNGEE. Trimming pared 3 bases from V and 1 base from J, leaving 14 bases between. The CDR3 sequence is 16 residues long. The CDR3 region has the DNA TGTGCCAGCAGCGCACGGGCGGGGCAGTCCTACAATGAGCAGTTCTTC. Translation: CASSARAGQSYNEQFF.

This clone occurred once. The chain combines TRBV5-1 with TRBJ2-2, with D tentatively TRBD1 or TRBD2 (5 bases each). The CDR3 contains 11 residues. Per the germline V gene, CDR1 is SGHRS and CDR2 is YFSETQ. V was shortened by 2 bases and J by 11 bases, with 7 bases between the two germline ends. The CDR3 nucleotides are TGCGCCAGCAGCTTCCGGGACGAGCTGTTTTTT. The encoded protein is CASSFRDELFF. Full variable domain (outside the CDR3, taken from reference TRBV5-1 and TRBJ2-2): KAGVTQTPRYLIKTRGQQVTLSCSPISGHRSVSWYQQTPGQGLQFLFEYFSETQRNKGNFPGRFSGRQFSNSRSEMNVSTLELGDSALYLCASSFRDELFFGEGSRLTVL.

The genes are TRBV5-1 and TRBJ1-6; tentatively, D is TRBD1 (5 bases). CDR1 SGHRS and CDR2 YFSETQ come from the germline V gene. The V end lost 2 bases, the J end lost 7 bases, and 13 bases lay between the germline ends. This CDR3 is 15 amino acids long. The CDR3 DNA reads as TGCGCCAGCAGCTTCGGGGGGATAGCGAATTCACCCCTCCACTTT. Translating gives CASSFGGIANSPLHF.

The chain uses TRBV7-8 and TRBJ2-3; a weak D match, TRBD2 (5 bases). The CDR3 consists of 14 residues. V lost 3 bases and J lost 5, with 12 bases in between. Germline values: CDR1 SGHVS, CDR2 FQNEAQ. CDR3 DNA sequence: TGTGCCAGCAGCTTGGACTCCAATCGAGATACGCAGTATTTT. Amino acids: CASSLDSNRDTQYF.

This chain connects TRBV19 to TRBJ1-2, with D possibly being TRBD1 (5 bases). The germline V gene has CDR1 LNHDA and CDR2 SQIVND (reference sequence). V gave up 7 bases and J gave up 8 bases, with 14 bases separating them. The CDR3 extends over 12 amino acids. The CDR3 is CASTSGYRGYTF. The CDR3 region has the DNA TGTGCCAGTACCTCAGGGTACCGAGGCTACACCTTC.

The chain combines TRBV5-1 with TRBJ1-3, with unresolved D. CDR1 and CDR2 from the germline V gene are SGHRS and YFSETQ. V lost 0 bases to trimming and J lost 2 bases, with 9 bases between them. This CDR3 has 15 residues. DNA for the CDR3: TGCGCCAGCAGCTTGGCCGAGTGGACTGGAAACACCATATATTTT. Its protein is CASSLAEWTGNTIYF.

V and J are TRBV2 and TRBJ1-1; perhaps TRBD1 as D (6 bases). Trimming cost V 3 bases and J 0 bases, with 8 bases left between them. Germline V gene sequence: CDR1 SNHLY, CDR2 FYNNEI. The CDR3 sequence is 14 residues long. CDR3 DNA sequence: TGTGCCAGCAGTGACCAGGGGATGAACACTGAAGCTTTCTTT. It translates to CASSDQGMNTEAFF.

J is TRBJ2-4 and V is TRBV12-5, with 7 bases aligning to TRBD1. The length of the CDR3 is 14 residues. From germline, CDR1 is LGHNT and CDR2 FRNRAP. V was pared by 2 bases and J by 8 bases, with 6 bases of the junction left unmatched. CDR3 in amino acids: CASGLLQGPDIQYF. CDR3 in DNA: TGTGCTAGTGGTTTGCTACAGGGGCCGGACATTCAGTACTTC.

CDR3 sequence: CAWRPTVNTEAFF. DNA of the CDR3: TGTGCCTGGAGGCCGACAGTGAACACTGAAGCTTTCTTT. The rearrangement uses TRBV30 and TRBJ1-1; D may be TRBD1 (5 bases). This CDR3 region has 13 residues. Trimming left V 3 bases short and J 0 bases short, with 8 bases between. Germline CDR1 GTSNPN, CDR2 SVGIG (reference sequence).

On this clone: The germline gene is not matched at one end of the junction; a read error may be the cause. The rearrangement joins TRBV29-1 to TRBJ2-5, with 8 positions matching TRBD1. The CDR3 is 15 amino acids. Germline V lookup: CDR1 SQVTM, CDR2 ANQGSEA. The CDR3 nucleotides are TGCAGCGTTGAAAGGGGGGACAGGCCGCAAGGGACCCAGTACTTC. Protein: CSVERGDRPQGTQYF.

The chain joins TRBV29-1 to TRBJ1-1; tentative D call: TRBD1 (6 bases). Germline V CDR1 and CDR2: SQVTM, ANQGSEA. Trimming left V 5 bases short and J 0 bases short, with 13 bases between. This CDR3 is built from 14 residues. This CDR3 reads CSVQSGQMNTEAFF. CDR3 nucleotide sequence: TGCAGCGTTCAAAGCGGACAGATGAACACTGAAGCTTTCTTT.

About this clone: Other DNA sequences within the sample encode an identical CDR3. The V and J genes are TRBV7-9 and TRBJ2-1; D call uncertain. The CDR3 consists of 15 residues. Between the trimmed V and J ends, which lost 1 base and 0 bases, there was a span of 7 bases. Germline V CDR1 and CDR2: SEHNR, FQNEAQ (reference sequence). This CDR3 is CASSLDGSSYNEQFF. CDR3 bases: TGTGCCAGCAGCTTAGACGGCAGCTCCTACAATGAGCAGTTCTTC.